The rows below give T cell receptor beta chains drawn from one sample of a study of T cell changes during pregnancy in multiple sclerosis. Here immunoSEQ multiplex PCR was the method, and the copy in TCRdb shows in-frame clones only, minus some. The sample records about 52,000 clones, roughly 92% being singletons. Specimen: CD4+ T cells from peripheral blood mononuclear cells, collected in the third trimester of pregnancy. Receptors originate from a female donor with multiple sclerosis, enrolled in a pregnancy study. Each CDR3 is given with its conserved first and last residue. D genes are given only for firm matches. Not every row has a clone size; where given, it reads once, few, many or a size class.

j_gene: TRBJ1-2; abundance: NA; d_gene: TRBD1; v_gene: TRBV5-1; CDR3aa: CASSSDPGTGGDGYTF; CDR3nt: TGCGCCAGCAGCTCGGACCCCGGGACAGGCGGAGATGGCTACACCTTC
j_gene: TRBJ2-1; abundance: NA; d_gene: TRBD2; v_gene: TRBV7-2; CDR3aa: CASSLVGPGGAAYNEQFF; CDR3nt: TGTGCCAGCAGCTTAGTGGGGCCGGGGGGAGCAGCCTACAATGAGCAGTTCTTC
j_gene: TRBJ2-7; abundance: NA; d_gene: NA; v_gene: TRBV6-1; CDR3aa: CASSGLTPGAPGEQYF; CDR3nt: TGTGCCAGCAGTGGTCTAACTCCGGGCGCTCCAGGGGAGCAGTACTTC
j_gene: TRBJ1-1; abundance: NA; d_gene: NA; v_gene: TRBV5-4; CDR3aa: CASGGDTEAFF; CDR3nt: TGTGCCAGCGGCGGGGACACTGAAGCTTTCTTT
j_gene: TRBJ2-3; abundance: NA; d_gene: NA; v_gene: TRBV19; CDR3aa: CASRRTGATDTQYF; CDR3nt: TGTGCCAGTAGGCGGACGGGAGCGACAGATACGCAGTATTTT
j_gene: TRBJ2-7; abundance: once; d_gene: TRBD2; v_gene: TRBV23-1; CDR3aa: CASSQSIPSGGAFPYEQYF; CDR3nt: TGCGCCAGCAGTCAATCGATCCCTAGCGGGGGGGCCTTCCCCTACGAGCAGTACTTC
j_gene: TRBJ1-1; abundance: NA; d_gene: NA; v_gene: TRBV19; CDR3aa: CASSIVQGTEAFF; CDR3nt: TGTGCCAGTAGTATAGTTCAGGGTACTGAAGCTTTCTTT
j_gene: TRBJ1-2; abundance: NA; d_gene: NA; v_gene: TRBV7-9; CDR3aa: CASSPASGGNIYGYTF; CDR3nt: TGTGCCAGCAGCCCCGCGTCCGGAGGGAATATCTATGGCTACACCTTC
j_gene: TRBJ1-2; abundance: NA; d_gene: NA; v_gene: TRBV9; CDR3aa: CASSAGGALGTF; CDR3nt: TGTGCCAGCAGCGCCGGAGGAGCCCTGGGCACCTTC
j_gene: TRBJ2-1; abundance: NA; d_gene: NA; v_gene: TRBV11-2; CDR3aa: CASSPYNGVEQFF; CDR3nt: TGTGCCAGCAGCCCATACAACGGGGTGGAGCAGTTCTTC
j_gene: TRBJ1-5; abundance: NA; d_gene: TRBD1; v_gene: TRBV6-1; CDR3aa: CASSETGQPSEPQHF; CDR3nt: TGTGCCAGCAGTGAAACGGGACAGCCTTCGGAGCCCCAGCATTTT
j_gene: TRBJ1-1; abundance: few; d_gene: TRBD1; v_gene: TRBV7-3; CDR3aa: CASSPRQGAEAFF; CDR3nt: TGTGCCAGCAGCCCGCGACAGGGCGCTGAAGCTTTCTTT
j_gene: TRBJ1-2; abundance: NA; d_gene: TRBD1; v_gene: TRBV27; CDR3aa: CASSLGGTGGGYTF; CDR3nt: TGTGCCAGCAGTTTAGGAGGGACAGGGGGAGGCTACACCTTC
j_gene: TRBJ2-1; abundance: NA; d_gene: TRBD1; v_gene: TRBV27; CDR3aa: CASSWDRLPSEQFF; CDR3nt: TGTGCCAGCAGTTGGGACAGGCTCCCTAGTGAGCAGTTCTTC
j_gene: TRBJ1-1; abundance: NA; d_gene: NA; v_gene: TRBV4-2; CDR3aa: CASSDEGGNTEAFF; CDR3nt: TGTGCCAGCAGCGATGAAGGGGGAAACACTGAAGCTTTCTTT
j_gene: TRBJ2-3; abundance: once; d_gene: TRBD2; v_gene: TRBV7-2; CDR3aa: CASSLERGGTDTQYF; CDR3nt: TGTGCCAGCAGCTTAGAGCGGGGGGGCACAGATACGCAGTATTTT
j_gene: TRBJ1-1; abundance: few; d_gene: NA; v_gene: TRBV7-3; CDR3aa: CASSFGAEAFF; CDR3nt: TGTGCCAGCAGCTTCGGAGCCGAAGCTTTCTTT
j_gene: TRBJ2-5; abundance: once; d_gene: TRBD2; v_gene: TRBV29-1; CDR3aa: CSVPTSGGETQYF; CDR3nt: TGCAGCGTTCCAACTAGCGGGGGAGAGACCCAGTACTTC
j_gene: TRBJ1-1; abundance: NA; d_gene: NA; v_gene: TRBV9; CDR3aa: CASSVLQNTEAFF; CDR3nt: TGTGCCAGCAGCGTATTACAGAACACTGAAGCTTTCTTT
j_gene: TRBJ2-3; abundance: once; d_gene: NA; v_gene: TRBV7-2; CDR3aa: CASSSGGPDTQYF; CDR3nt: TGTGCCAGCAGCTCCGGGGGGCCGGATACGCAGTATTTT
j_gene: TRBJ1-1; abundance: NA; d_gene: TRBD1; v_gene: TRBV18; CDR3aa: CASSPDRGTEAFF; CDR3nt: TGTGCCAGCTCACCTGACAGGGGGACTGAAGCTTTCTTT
j_gene: TRBJ1-2; abundance: NA; d_gene: TRBD1; v_gene: TRBV6-5; CDR3aa: CASSTGQGRSYTF; CDR3nt: TGTGCCAGCAGTACCGGACAGGGTAGGAGCTACACCTTC
j_gene: TRBJ1-1; abundance: NA; d_gene: NA; v_gene: TRBV6-4; CDR3aa: CASSVRPGGTEAFF; CDR3nt: TGTGCCAGCAGTGTCCGACCGGGGGGCACTGAAGCTTTCTTT
j_gene: TRBJ2-1; abundance: NA; d_gene: TRBD1; v_gene: TRBV5-4; CDR3aa: CASSLAGTGTNEQFF; CDR3nt: TGTGCCAGCAGCTTGGCAGGGACAGGGACGAATGAGCAGTTCTTC
j_gene: TRBJ1-5; abundance: once; d_gene: NA; v_gene: TRBV29-1; CDR3aa: CSVEDHPSRGDNQPQHF; CDR3nt: TGCAGCGTTGAAGATCACCCCTCAAGAGGAGACAATCAGCCCCAGCATTTT
j_gene: TRBJ1-1; abundance: NA; d_gene: TRBD1; v_gene: TRBV6-5; CDR3aa: CASSYSGGLTEAFF; CDR3nt: TGTGCCAGCAGTTACTCAGGGGGCCTCACTGAAGCTTTCTTT
j_gene: TRBJ2-2; abundance: NA; d_gene: NA; v_gene: TRBV19; CDR3aa: CASRSVAAGELFF; CDR3nt: TGTGCCAGTAGGAGTGTCGCGGCCGGGGAGCTGTTTTTT
j_gene: TRBJ1-5; abundance: NA; d_gene: NA; v_gene: TRBV7-9; CDR3aa: CASSLDSVRLNQPQHF; CDR3nt: TGTGCCAGCAGCTTAGATTCGGTGCGGCTCAATCAGCCCCAGCATTTT
j_gene: TRBJ1-1; abundance: NA; d_gene: TRBD1; v_gene: TRBV7-2; CDR3aa: CASSLAGGRIEAFF; CDR3nt: TGTGCCAGCAGCTTGGCAGGGGGCAGAATTGAAGCTTTCTTT
j_gene: TRBJ2-7; abundance: NA; d_gene: NA; v_gene: TRBV5-4; CDR3aa: CASSLAVDEQYF; CDR3nt: TGTGCCAGCAGCTTGGCGGTTGACGAGCAGTACTTC
j_gene: TRBJ2-5; abundance: NA; d_gene: NA; v_gene: TRBV7-3; CDR3aa: CASSLAPGPETQYF; CDR3nt: TGTGCCAGCAGCTTAGCTCCAGGGCCGGAGACCCAGTACTTC
j_gene: TRBJ2-1; abundance: NA; d_gene: NA; v_gene: TRBV19; CDR3aa: CASSWGDSRYNEQFF; CDR3nt: TGTGCCAGTAGTTGGGGGGACAGCCGATACAATGAGCAGTTCTTC
j_gene: TRBJ1-4; abundance: NA; d_gene: NA; v_gene: TRBV2; CDR3aa: CASLRSKSPNEKLFF; CDR3nt: TGTGCCAGTCTTCGGAGCAAAAGCCCGAATGAAAAACTGTTTTTT
j_gene: TRBJ2-7; abundance: few; d_gene: NA; v_gene: TRBV6-6; CDR3aa: CASSYKHADTSYEQYF; CDR3nt: TGTGCCAGCAGTTATAAACACGCGGACACTTCCTACGAGCAGTACTTC
j_gene: TRBJ2-3; abundance: NA; d_gene: TRBD2; v_gene: TRBV7-2; CDR3aa: CASSNKKLAGVNTDTQYF; CDR3nt: TGTGCCAGCAGCAATAAAAAACTAGCGGGGGTGAACACAGATACGCAGTATTTT
j_gene: TRBJ2-3; abundance: once; d_gene: NA; v_gene: TRBV30; CDR3aa: CAWSGVSGGTQYF; CDR3nt: TGTGCCTGGAGTGGGGTAAGCGGCGGTACGCAGTATTTT
j_gene: TRBJ2-7; abundance: NA; d_gene: TRBD1; v_gene: TRBV7-9; CDR3aa: CASSSDRGRDSYEQYF; CDR3nt: TGTGCCAGCAGCTCCGACAGGGGGCGGGACTCCTACGAGCAGTACTTC
j_gene: TRBJ1-1; abundance: NA; d_gene: NA; v_gene: TRBV6-5; CDR3aa: CASSFYGRDTEAFF; CDR3nt: TGTGCCAGCAGTTTCTACGGGAGAGACACTGAAGCTTTCTTT
j_gene: TRBJ2-7; abundance: NA; d_gene: NA; v_gene: TRBV25-1; CDR3aa: CASSISGYEQYF; CDR3nt: TGTGCCAGCAGCATCTCCGGCTACGAGCAGTACTTC
j_gene: TRBJ1-2; abundance: once; d_gene: NA; v_gene: TRBV6-5; CDR3aa: CASSYGPLDYGYTF; CDR3nt: TGTGCCAGCAGTTACGGCCCCCTCGACTATGGCTACACCTTC
j_gene: TRBJ2-3; abundance: NA; d_gene: NA; v_gene: TRBV19; CDR3aa: CASRDGAPSSPQYF; CDR3nt: TGTGCCAGTAGGGATGGGGCTCCCAGTAGTCCGCAGTATTTT
j_gene: TRBJ2-3; abundance: NA; d_gene: NA; v_gene: TRBV9; CDR3aa: CASSVGGSGVGGTDTQYF; CDR3nt: TGTGCCAGCAGCGTAGGGGGCTCGGGGGTGGGGGGCACAGATACGCAGTATTTT
j_gene: TRBJ1-2; abundance: NA; d_gene: NA; v_gene: TRBV5-1; CDR3aa: CASSPGLNQRHYGYTF; CDR3nt: TGCGCCAGCAGCCCAGGGCTAAACCAGCGTCACTATGGCTACACCTTC
j_gene: TRBJ1-4; abundance: NA; d_gene: NA; v_gene: TRBV30; CDR3aa: CACTKGGKLFF; CDR3nt: TGTGCCTGCACTAAGGGAGGAAAACTGTTTTTT
j_gene: TRBJ1-2; abundance: NA; d_gene: TRBD1; v_gene: TRBV5-5; CDR3aa: CASSPGTGRANYGYTF; CDR3nt: TGTGCCAGCAGCCCCGGGACAGGGCGAGCTAACTATGGCTACACCTTC
j_gene: TRBJ1-3; abundance: NA; d_gene: NA; v_gene: TRBV5-1; CDR3aa: CASSSTGSGNTIYF; CDR3nt: TGCGCCAGCAGCTCGACGGGCTCTGGAAACACCATATATTTT
j_gene: TRBJ1-2; abundance: NA; d_gene: NA; v_gene: TRBV19; CDR3aa: CATTDNRVGLYGYTF; CDR3nt: TGTGCCACCACAGATAACAGGGTGGGGCTCTATGGCTACACCTTC
j_gene: TRBJ2-7; abundance: NA; d_gene: NA; v_gene: TRBV2; CDR3aa: CASSRGIEQYF; CDR3nt: TGTGCCAGCTCAAGGGGGATCGAGCAGTACTTC
j_gene: TRBJ1-5; abundance: NA; d_gene: NA; v_gene: TRBV19; CDR3aa: CASIAGWSANQPQHF; CDR3nt: TGTGCCAGTATCGCAGGGTGGTCGGCTAATCAGCCCCAGCATTTT
j_gene: TRBJ1-2; abundance: NA; d_gene: NA; v_gene: TRBV4-3; CDR3aa: CASSQGGAGSILNYGYTF; CDR3nt: TGCGCCAGCAGCCAAGGCGGGGCAGGGTCGATCCTCAACTATGGCTACACCTTC